One and the same sample provided the 24 T cell receptor beta chains below, sequenced in a study of T cells in Graves' hyperthyroidism and ophthalmopathy. Using RNA transcripts as the source, TCR beta CDR3 regions were amplified. Using the HTBI primer set, a first-round RT-PCR was run on the TCR CDR3. TCRdb re-called the multiplex PCR reads with MiXCR, one entry per CDR3 protein. The sample carries some 140,000 distinct CDR3 sequences, less than 25% recorded once. The sample consisted of blood. The receptors were sampled from a woman aged 50 to 60 with Graves' hyperthyroidism that later progressed to Graves' ophthalmopathy.

This rearrangement joins TRBV20-1 to TRBJ1-5; TRBD1 is a possible D gene (6 bases). The germline CDR1 and CDR2 sequences are DFQATT and SNEGSKA (reference sequence). This CDR3 has 15 amino acids. With 5 bases removed from V and 6 bases from J, the gap between germline ends came to 20 bases. CDR3 nucleotide sequence: TGCAGTGCTTCGGGAGGGGGGACGGTAAGTCAGCCCCAGCATTTT. Translation: CSASGGGTVSQPQHF.

The chain couples TRBV20-1 to TRBJ1-2; a possible D gene is TRBD1 (6 bases). CDR1 and CDR2 from the germline V gene are DFQATT and SNEGSKA (reference sequence). The CDR3 spans 14 residues. The ends were cut back, 1 base at V and 7 bases at J, with 16 bases in the middle. CDR3 sequence reads: CSARVPAGEGGYTF. The DNA for the CDR3 is TGCAGTGCTAGAGTCCCCGCAGGGGAAGGTGGCTACACCTTC.

The chain employs TRBV19 and TRBJ2-7, with 10 bases identical to TRBD2. V trimming: 8 bases; J trimming: 6 bases; junction bases outside the gene matches: 7. This CDR3 is built from 13 residues. CDR1 is LNHDA and CDR2 is SQIVND in the germline V gene (reference sequence). CDR3 sequence reads: CASEREGGGEQYF. As DNA, the CDR3 is TGTGCCAGTGAGCGGGAGGGTGGTGGCGAGCAGTACTTC. Complete variable domain (other parts from reference TRBV19 and TRBJ2-7): DGGITQSPKYLFRKEGQNVTLSCEQNLNHDAMYWYRQDPGQGLRLIYYSQIVNDFQKGDIAEGYSVSREKKESFPLTVTSAQKNPTAFYLCASEREGGGEQYFGPGTRLTVT.

The sample holds many counts of this clonotype. The chain couples TRBV30 to TRBJ1-5; D not resolved. The CDR3 is 13 amino acids. The V and J ends lost 2 bases and 0 bases respectively, with 5 bases between them. The germline V gene encodes CDR1 GTSNPN and CDR2 SVGIG (reference sequence). The CDR3 nucleotides read TGTGCCTGGAGTAAGTATAGCAATCAGCCCCAGCATTTT. This translates into CAWSKYSNQPQHF.

The chain has TRBV6-2 or TRBV6-3 and TRBJ1-5, with 8 positions matching TRBD1. The germline V gene encodes CDR1 MNHEY and CDR2 SVGEGT. The CDR3 loop spans 13 amino acids. V lost 5 bases and J lost 6; bases outside the gene matches: 3. The CDR3 region has the DNA TGTGCCAGCAGTCAACAGGGGGTTCAGCCCCAGCATTTT. This encodes CASSQQGVQPQHF.

There are many counts of this clonotype. This sequence joins TRBV7-9 and TRBJ2-3; D is unresolved. The CDR3 has 14 amino acids. Trimming took 2 bases from V and 1 from J, leaving 7 bases between them. Germline assignment: CDR1 SEHNR and CDR2 FQNEAQ (reference sequence). The CDR3 loop reads CASSLILGTDTQYF. Here the CDR3 DNA reads TGTGCCAGCAGCTTAATACTCGGCACAGATACGCAGTATTTT.

The chain couples TRBV20-1 to TRBJ1-2; D gene unclear. CDR1 is DFQATT and CDR2 is SNEGSKA in the germline V gene (reference sequence). Deletions cut 1 base from V and 8 bases from J, with 11 bases between. This CDR3 contains 12 residues. CDR3 coding DNA: TGCAGTGCTAGAGCCGGGAGGGAGGGCTACACCTTC. It yields the protein CSARAGREGYTF.

In this sample, this clonotype turned up many times. This sequence joins TRBV27 and TRBJ2-1; TRBD2 matches 10 bases. The CDR3 contains 17 residues. Trimming removed 1 base from V and 5 bases from J; junction bases left unmatched: 8. The germline gives CDR1 MNHEY, CDR2 SMNVEV (reference sequence). The chain's CDR3 is CASSLYASSGSHNEQFF. CDR3 sequence (DNA): TGTGCCAGCAGTTTATACGCCTCTAGCGGGAGTCACAATGAGCAGTTCTTC.

The sample holds many counts of this clonotype. The chain is built from TRBV7-9 and TRBJ2-3; D is uncertain. The CDR3 has 8 residues. The germline V gene has CDR1 SEHNR and CDR2 FQNEAQ (reference sequence). V lost 7 bases to trimming and J lost 10 bases, with 3 bases between them. The CDR3 reads CASTPQYF. The CDR3, as DNA: TGTGCCAGCACCCCGCAGTATTTT.

This clonotype was seen repeatedly, ten times or more. V and J are TRBV12-3 or TRBV12-4 and TRBJ2-3, with D possibly TRBD1 on 6 matching bases. CDR3 length: 15 amino acids. V lost 3 bases to trimming and J lost 1 base, with 11 bases between them. CDR3 sequence: CASSFWAGGTDTQYF. CDR3 DNA: TGTGCCAGCAGTTTCTGGGCAGGGGGCACAGATACGCAGTATTTT.

This clonotype showed up just a few times. The chain employs TRBV7-9 and TRBJ2-3; possibly TRBD1 for D (6 bases). V was cut by 6 bases and J by 4 bases, with 23 bases left in between. Germline CDR1 is SEHNR and CDR2 is FQNEAQ (reference sequence). CDR3 length: 17 residues. The CDR3 bases are TGTGCCAGCAGTCAAGGGGCACGGCAGGGGCCTTCAGATACGCAGTATTTT. Translated: CASSQGARQGPSDTQYF.

This clonotype was seen repeatedly, ten times or more. The chain employs TRBV20-1 and TRBJ2-1; 8 nucleotides align to TRBD2. The V segment lost 0 bases and the J segment 0 bases; nucleotides outside the gene matches: 7. CDR3 length: 17 amino acids. Germline assignment: CDR1 DFQATT and CDR2 SNEGSKA (reference sequence). The CDR3 DNA reads as TGCAGTGCTAGAGATCTGACTAGCGATAACTCCTACAATGAGCAGTTCTTC. Amino acid sequence: CSARDLTSDNSYNEQFF.

This clonotype showed up many times. The genes are TRBV11-2 and TRBJ2-5; the D gene could be TRBD1 or TRBD2 (6 bases each). The CDR3 runs to 15 residues. Trimming pared 2 bases from V and 4 bases from J, leaving 14 bases between. Germline V gene data show CDR1 as SGHAT and CDR2 as FQNNGV. The CDR3 here is CASSLRRRGTETQYF. CDR3 DNA sequence: TGTGCCAGCAGCTTACGCCGGAGGGGGACAGAGACCCAGTACTTC.

Notes on this clonotype: This may be a read error, as it is one base from a much larger clone. The chain employs TRBV2 and TRBJ2-7; D gene uncertain. This CDR3 comprises 13 residues. In germline, CDR1 is SNHLY, CDR2 FYNNEI. The DNA of the CDR3 is TGTGCCGGCAGAGCAGACTCCAGAGGCGAGCAGTACTTC. Translation gives CAGRADSRGEQYF.

This clonotype was seen more than once but under ten times. The chain uses TRBV28 and TRBJ2-5; D may be TRBD1 (5 bases). Germline values: CDR1 MDHEN, CDR2 SYDVKM. This CDR3 comprises 16 residues. Trimming left V 2 bases short and J 1 base short, with 14 bases between. CDR3 loop: CASSLDDGAFQETQYF. Here the CDR3 DNA reads TGTGCCAGCAGTTTAGATGATGGGGCATTCCAAGAGACCCAGTACTTC.

CDR3 sequence (DNA): TGCAGTGCTAGTCGACTAGCGGGAAAGGGATATGAGCAGTTCTTC. Protein product: CSASRLAGKGYEQFF. J is TRBJ2-1 and V is TRBV20-1, with TRBD2 matching 11 bases. CDR1 is DFQATT and CDR2 is SNEGSKA in the germline V gene (reference sequence). The CDR3 runs to 15 residues. V was clipped by 3 bases and J by 8 bases; unmatched bases: 9.

Notes on this clonotype: It may be a read error: a sequence one base away is much more abundant. CDR3 sequence reads: CASRRGLASPLYEQYF. In DNA, the CDR3 is TGTGCCAGCAGGCGGGGACTAGCGAGCCCCTTATACGAGCAGTACTTC. The chain carries TRBV28 and TRBJ2-7, with 10 bases identical to TRBD2. The length of the CDR3 is 16 residues. V dropped 6 bases and J dropped 4; count of bases not matched to a gene: 12. CDR1 MDHEN and CDR2 SYDVKM come from the germline V gene.

This clonotype was detected many times. The chain recombines TRBV30 with TRBJ1-1; D is ambiguous. The CDR3 spans 13 residues. Germline lookup yields CDR1 GTSNPN and CDR2 SVGIG (reference sequence). The V and J ends lost 5 bases and 0 bases respectively, with 10 bases between them. CDR3 sequence: CAWATLMNTEAFF. The CDR3 DNA is TGTGCCTGGGCGACGCTCATGAACACTGAAGCTTTCTTT.

This clonotype was detected only a few times. The chain employs TRBV7-9 and TRBJ1-2; 7 nucleotides align to TRBD1. J was trimmed by 0 bases and V by 5 bases; bases with no gene match: 9. Germline loops: CDR1 SEHNR, CDR2 FQNEAQ (reference sequence). The CDR3 consists of 16 residues. CDR3 protein: CASSPTGDRANYGYTF. The CDR3 coding sequence is TGTGCCAGCAGCCCAACAGGGGATCGAGCTAACTATGGCTACACCTTC. Full variable domain (remainder filled in from reference TRBV7-9 and TRBJ1-2): DTGVSQNPRHKITKRGQNVTFRCDPISEHNRLYWYRQTLGQGPEFLTYFQNEAQLEKSRLLSDRFSAERPKGSFSTLEIQRTEQGDSAMYLCASSPTGDRANYGYTFGSGTRLTVV.

J is TRBJ1-1 and V is TRBV28; D uncertain. The germline V gene encodes CDR1 MDHEN and CDR2 SYDVKM. Trimming stripped 8 bases from V and 0 bases from J, with 7 bases between. This CDR3 is built from 12 residues. CDR3 sequence: CASLGVNTEAFF. In nucleotides, the CDR3 is TGTGCCAGCCTGGGAGTGAACACTGAAGCTTTCTTT.

This clonotype came up many times. The gene calls are TRBV11-2 and TRBJ1-1; no definite D call. Trimming cost V 4 bases and J 3 bases, with 15 bases left between them. The CDR3 extends over 15 amino acids. The germline V gene has CDR1 SGHAT and CDR2 FQNNGV. The CDR3 loop is CASSSQGGTYTEAFF. The CDR3 nucleotides are TGTGCCAGCAGCTCCCAAGGAGGAACCTACACTGAAGCTTTCTTT.

This clonotype was seen many times. This chain joins TRBV16 and TRBJ1-4; the D is unclear. Trimming left V 7 bases short and J 8 bases short, with 20 bases between. The CDR3 sequence is 15 residues long. The germline V gene encodes CDR1 KGHSY and CDR2 FQNENV. The CDR3 protein is CASTSLSSSREKLFF. The CDR3 DNA reads TGTGCCAGCACCTCCCTGAGTTCGTCAAGGGAAAAACTGTTTTTT.

The V and J genes are TRBV28 and TRBJ1-2, with D unclear. From germline, CDR1 is MDHEN and CDR2 SYDVKM. Trimming removed 7 bases at V and 0 bases at J, with 9 bases between. The CDR3 has 13 amino acids. CDR3: CASTVVPNYGYTF. Written as DNA, the CDR3 is TGTGCCAGCACAGTCGTCCCTAACTATGGCTACACCTTC.

The rearrangement uses TRBV12-3 or TRBV12-4 and TRBJ1-3; D gene ambiguous. The V and J ends lost 3 bases and 1 base respectively, with 16 bases between them. The CDR3 sequence is 17 residues long. The chain's CDR3 is CASSFRTAVPSGNTIYF. CDR3 in DNA: TGTGCCAGCAGTTTCAGGACGGCGGTTCCTTCTGGAAACACCATATATTTT.